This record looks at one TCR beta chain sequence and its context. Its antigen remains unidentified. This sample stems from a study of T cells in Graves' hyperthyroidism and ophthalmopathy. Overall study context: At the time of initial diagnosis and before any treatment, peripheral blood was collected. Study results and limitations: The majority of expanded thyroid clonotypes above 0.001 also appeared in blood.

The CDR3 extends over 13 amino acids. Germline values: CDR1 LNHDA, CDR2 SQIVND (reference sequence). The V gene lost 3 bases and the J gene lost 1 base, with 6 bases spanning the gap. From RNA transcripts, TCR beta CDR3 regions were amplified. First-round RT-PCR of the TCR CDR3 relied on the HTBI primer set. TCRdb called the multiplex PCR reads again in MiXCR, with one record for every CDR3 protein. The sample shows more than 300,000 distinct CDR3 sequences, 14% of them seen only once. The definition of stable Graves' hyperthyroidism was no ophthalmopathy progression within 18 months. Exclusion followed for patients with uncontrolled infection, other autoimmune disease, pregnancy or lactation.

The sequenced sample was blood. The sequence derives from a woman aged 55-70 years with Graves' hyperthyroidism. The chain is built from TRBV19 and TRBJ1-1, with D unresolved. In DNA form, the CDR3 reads TGTGCCAGTAGTATTGTACCGAACACTGAAGCTTTCTTT. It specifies CASSIVPNTEAFF.